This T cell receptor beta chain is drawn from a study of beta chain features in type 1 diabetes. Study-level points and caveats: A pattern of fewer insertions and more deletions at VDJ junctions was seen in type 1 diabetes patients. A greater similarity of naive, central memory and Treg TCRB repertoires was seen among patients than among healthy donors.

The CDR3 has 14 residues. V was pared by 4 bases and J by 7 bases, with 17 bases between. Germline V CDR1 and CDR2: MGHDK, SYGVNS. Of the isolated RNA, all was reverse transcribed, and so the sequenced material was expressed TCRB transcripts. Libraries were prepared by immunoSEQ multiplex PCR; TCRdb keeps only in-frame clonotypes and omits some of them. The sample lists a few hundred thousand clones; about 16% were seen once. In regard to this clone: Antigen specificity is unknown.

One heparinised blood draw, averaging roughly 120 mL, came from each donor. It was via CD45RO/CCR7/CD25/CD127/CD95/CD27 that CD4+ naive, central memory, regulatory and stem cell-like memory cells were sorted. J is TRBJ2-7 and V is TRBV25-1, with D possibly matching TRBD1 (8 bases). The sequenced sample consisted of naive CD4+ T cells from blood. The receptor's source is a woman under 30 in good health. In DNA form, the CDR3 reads TGTGCCAGCAGTGCTACAGGGGGGAGGGGGGAGCAGTACTTC. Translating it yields CASSATGGRGEQYF.